This T cell receptor (beta chain) came from a study of blood T cell repertoires in COVID-19. Across the study: Donors in the United States, Italy and Spain gave samples during acute or convalescent COVID-19. PBMCs, B-cell-depleted T cells, or T cells were the source of the cDNA or gDNA that made up the material.

Germline loops: CDR1 LGHNA, CDR2 YSLEER. The CDR3 sequence is 17 residues long. V lost 1 base to trimming and J lost 4 bases, with 19 bases between them. Authors' analysis steps: It was from reference gene primer amplification that nucleated cell counts were estimated. The assay was immunoSEQ multiplex PCR, and TCRdb's table has in-frame clones only and misses some. V, J and clone size reflect that table, while D and trimming were determined from the DNA. This sample has 170,000 or so clones, with about 88% found just once. Seattle patients were enrolled while actively infected and followed longitudinally.

The V gene is TRBV4-3, the J gene TRBJ1-2; weak D call: TRBD1 (5 bases). This TCR came from a man in his sixties with COVID-19, enrolled during active disease. The material sequenced was peripheral blood. CDR3: CASSQGPSGLSTYGYTF. Written as DNA, the CDR3 is TGCGCCAGCAGCCAAGGACCATCGGGACTTTCAACCTATGGCTACACCTTC.